This TCR beta chain was profiled in a study of Graves' ophthalmopathy and Graves' hyperthyroidism. Study-level results: Blood shared most expanded thyroid clonotypes above 0.001 frequency.

This clonotype was seen ten or more times. The antigen is not known. Stable hyperthyroid donors showed no ophthalmopathy during 18 months follow-up. Enrolled hyperthyroidism patients had a new diagnosis, a duration under 2 months, and an age of 18 to 65. Establishment of the diagnosis relied upon clinical symptoms, serum thyroxine, TRAb, thyroid ultrasound and orbital computed tomography. TCR beta CDR3 amplification used RNA transcripts. Amplification began with first-round RT-PCR using HTBI primers, then second-round multiplex PCR was performed. TCRdb analysed the multiplex PCR reads with MiXCR anew, one entry per CDR3 protein. The sample has 600,000 to 650,000 distinct CDR3 sequences; 22% are singletons. The material sequenced was peripheral blood. The receptor's source is a woman aged 18-29 years with stable Graves' hyperthyroidism. Some clones in this sample may be carry-over from other donors' samples.

The CDR3 coding sequence is TGTGCCAGCAGCCTCGGGACAGGGGAGACCCAGTACTTC. Protein: CASSLGTGETQYF. This chain links TRBV7-2 with TRBJ2-5, with 9 bases lining up with TRBD1. CDR3 length equals 13 residues. Germline CDR1 reads SGHTA; CDR2 reads FQGNSA. Trimming at V came to 5 bases and at J to 5 bases, leaving 3 bases not matched to a gene.